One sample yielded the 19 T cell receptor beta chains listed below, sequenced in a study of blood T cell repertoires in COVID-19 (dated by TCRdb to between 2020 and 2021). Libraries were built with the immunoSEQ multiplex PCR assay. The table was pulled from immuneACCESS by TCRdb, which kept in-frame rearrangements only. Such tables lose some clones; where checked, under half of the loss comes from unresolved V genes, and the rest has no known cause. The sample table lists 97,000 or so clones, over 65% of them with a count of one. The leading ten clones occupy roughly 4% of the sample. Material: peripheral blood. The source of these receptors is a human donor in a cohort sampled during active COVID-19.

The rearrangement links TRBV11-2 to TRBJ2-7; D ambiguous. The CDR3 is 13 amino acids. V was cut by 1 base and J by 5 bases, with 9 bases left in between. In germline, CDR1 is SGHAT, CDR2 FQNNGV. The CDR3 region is CASSLGLPDEQYF. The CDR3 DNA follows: TGTGCCAGCAGCTTAGGGTTGCCAGACGAGCAGTACTTC.

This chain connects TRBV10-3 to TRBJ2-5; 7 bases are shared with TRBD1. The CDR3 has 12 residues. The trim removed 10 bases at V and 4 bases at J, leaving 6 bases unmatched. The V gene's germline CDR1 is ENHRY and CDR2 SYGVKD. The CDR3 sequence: CATRQGSETQYF. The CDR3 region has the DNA TGTGCCACAAGACAGGGTTCAGAGACCCAGTACTTC.

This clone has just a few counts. The CDR3: CASTPGQGNSGNTIYF. CDR3 DNA sequence: TGTGCCAGTACCCCGGGACAGGGGAACTCTGGAAACACCATATATTTT. The chain recombines TRBV19 with TRBJ1-3; 10 bases map to TRBD1. Germline loops: CDR1 LNHDA, CDR2 SQIVND (reference sequence). V trimming: 7 bases; J trimming: 0 bases; junction bases outside the gene matches: 6. The CDR3 spans 16 residues.

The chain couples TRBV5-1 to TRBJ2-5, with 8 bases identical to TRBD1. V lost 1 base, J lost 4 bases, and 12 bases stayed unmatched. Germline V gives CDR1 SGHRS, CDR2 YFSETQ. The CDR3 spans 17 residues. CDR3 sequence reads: CASSLNPARGQGETQYF. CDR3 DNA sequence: TGCGCCAGCAGCTTGAACCCAGCTAGAGGACAGGGAGAGACCCAGTACTTC.

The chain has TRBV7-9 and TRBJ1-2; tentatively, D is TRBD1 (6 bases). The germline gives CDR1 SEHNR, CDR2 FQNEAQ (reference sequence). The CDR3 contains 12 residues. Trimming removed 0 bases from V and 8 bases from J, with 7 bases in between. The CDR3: CASSLATGGYTF. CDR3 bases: TGTGCCAGCAGCTTAGCTACAGGGGGCTACACCTTC.

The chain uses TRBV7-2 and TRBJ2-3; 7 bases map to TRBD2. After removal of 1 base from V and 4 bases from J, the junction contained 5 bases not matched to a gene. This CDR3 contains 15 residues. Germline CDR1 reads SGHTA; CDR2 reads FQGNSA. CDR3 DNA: TGTGCCAGCAGCTTAGGCGGGGGAGTCCCAGATACGCAGTATTTT. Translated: CASSLGGGVPDTQYF. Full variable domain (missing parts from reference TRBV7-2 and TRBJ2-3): GAGVSQSPSNKVTEKGKDVELRCDPISGHTALYWYRQSLGQGLEFLIYFQGNSAPDKSGLPSDRFSAERTGGSVSTLTIQRTQQEDSAVYLCASSLGGGVPDTQYFGPGTRLTVL.

The CDR3 nucleotides are TGTGCCAGTAGTACTTCCGGGACATCTTATGGCTACACCTTC. Residues: CASSTSGTSYGYTF. J is TRBJ1-2 and V is TRBV19, with a possible D match to TRBD1 (6 bases). The CDR3 is 14 amino acids. Germline CDR1 LNHDA, CDR2 SQIVND (reference sequence). V was trimmed by 4 bases and J by 5 bases, leaving 14 bases between them. Full variable domain (missing parts from reference TRBV19 and TRBJ1-2): DGGITQSPKYLFRKEGQNVTLSCEQNLNHDAMYWYRQDPGQGLRLIYYSQIVNDFQKGDIAEGYSVSREKKESFPLTVTSAQKNPTAFYLCASSTSGTSYGYTFGSGTRLTVV.

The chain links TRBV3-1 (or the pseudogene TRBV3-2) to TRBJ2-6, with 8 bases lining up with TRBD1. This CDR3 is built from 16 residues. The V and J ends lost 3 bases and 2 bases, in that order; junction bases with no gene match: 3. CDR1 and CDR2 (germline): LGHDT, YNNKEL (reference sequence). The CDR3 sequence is CASSQDRVAGANVLTF. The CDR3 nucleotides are TGTGCCAGCAGCCAGGACAGGGTCGCTGGGGCCAACGTCCTGACTTTC.

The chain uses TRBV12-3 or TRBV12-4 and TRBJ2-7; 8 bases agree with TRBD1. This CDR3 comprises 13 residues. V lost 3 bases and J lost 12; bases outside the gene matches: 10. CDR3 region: CASSFSGGVSPYF. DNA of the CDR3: TGTGCCAGCAGTTTCTCAGGGGGCGTCTCCCCGTACTTC.

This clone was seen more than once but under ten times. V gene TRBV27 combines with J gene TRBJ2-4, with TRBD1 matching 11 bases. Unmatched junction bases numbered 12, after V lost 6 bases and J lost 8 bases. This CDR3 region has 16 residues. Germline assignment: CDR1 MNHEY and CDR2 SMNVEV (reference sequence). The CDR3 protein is CASRDRTGQGDDIQYF. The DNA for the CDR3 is TGTGCCAGCAGGGACCGCACGGGACAGGGGGACGACATTCAGTACTTC.

The CDR3 here is CASSKTGGRETQYF. CDR3 nucleotides: TGTGCCAGCAGCAAAACAGGGGGCCGGGAGACCCAGTACTTC. The chain has TRBV2 and TRBJ2-5; 9 bases are a match to TRBD1. V shed 6 bases and J 5 bases; nucleotides not matched to a gene: 7. Germline V gene data show CDR1 as SNHLY and CDR2 as FYNNEI. The CDR3 contains 14 residues.

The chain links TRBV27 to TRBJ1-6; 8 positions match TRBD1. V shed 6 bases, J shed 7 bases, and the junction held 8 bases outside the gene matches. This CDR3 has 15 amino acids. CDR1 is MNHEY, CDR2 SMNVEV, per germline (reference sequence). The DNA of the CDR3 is TGTGCCAGCAGCGTAGAAAGGACAGGGAATTCACCCCTCCACTTT. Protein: CASSVERTGNSPLHF.

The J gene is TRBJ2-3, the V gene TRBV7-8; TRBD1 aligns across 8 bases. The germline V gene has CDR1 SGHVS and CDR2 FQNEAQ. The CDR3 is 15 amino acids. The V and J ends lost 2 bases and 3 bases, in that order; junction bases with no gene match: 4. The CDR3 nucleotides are TGTGCCAGCAGCTTAAGTCGACAGGGGACAGATACGCAGTATTTT. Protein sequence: CASSLSRQGTDTQYF.

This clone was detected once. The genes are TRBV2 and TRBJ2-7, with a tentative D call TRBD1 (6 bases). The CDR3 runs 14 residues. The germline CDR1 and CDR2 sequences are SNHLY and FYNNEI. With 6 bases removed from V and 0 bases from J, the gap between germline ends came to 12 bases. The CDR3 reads CASRTRDTSYEQYF. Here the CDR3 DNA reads TGTGCCAGCAGGACCCGGGACACCTCCTACGAGCAGTACTTC.

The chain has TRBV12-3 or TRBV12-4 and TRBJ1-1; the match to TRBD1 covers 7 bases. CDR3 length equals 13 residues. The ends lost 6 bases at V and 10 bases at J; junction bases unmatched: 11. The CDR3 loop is CASRPGGPRGAFF. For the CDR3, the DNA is TGTGCCAGCAGGCCAGGGGGACCCCGGGGAGCTTTCTTT.

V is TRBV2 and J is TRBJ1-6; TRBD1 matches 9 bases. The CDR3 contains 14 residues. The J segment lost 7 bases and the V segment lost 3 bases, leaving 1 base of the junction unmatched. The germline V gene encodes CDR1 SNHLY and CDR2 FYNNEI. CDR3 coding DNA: TGTGCCAGCAGTGACGGACAGGGGAATTCACCCCTCCACTTT. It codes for CASSDGQGNSPLHF. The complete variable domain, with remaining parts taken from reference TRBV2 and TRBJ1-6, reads EPEVTQTPSHQVTQMGQEVILRCVPISNHLYFYWYRQILGQKVEFLVSFYNNEISEKSEIFDDQFSVERPDGSNFTLKIRSTKLEDSAMYFCASSDGQGNSPLHFGNGTRLTVT.

CDR3 sequence: CASSFGRSSYNEQFF. CDR3 DNA sequence: TGTGCCAGCAGCTTCGGGAGGAGCTCCTACAATGAGCAGTTCTTC. The chain combines TRBV5-4 with TRBJ2-1; 7 bases align to TRBD2. The length of the CDR3 is 15 residues. Germline-derived CDR1 and CDR2 are SGHNT and YYREEE (reference sequence). Trimming removed 2 bases from V and 0 bases from J; junction bases left unmatched: 2.

The chain's CDR3 is CASSPPGQSNQPQHF. CDR3 in DNA: TGTGCCAGCTCACCACCGGGACAAAGCAATCAGCCCCAGCATTTT. The chain uses TRBV18 and TRBJ1-5, with D perhaps TRBD1 (6 bases). There are 15 residues in the CDR3. The V end lost 0 bases, the J end lost 1 base, and 7 bases lay between the germline ends. CDR1 is KGHSH and CDR2 is LQKENI in the germline V gene.

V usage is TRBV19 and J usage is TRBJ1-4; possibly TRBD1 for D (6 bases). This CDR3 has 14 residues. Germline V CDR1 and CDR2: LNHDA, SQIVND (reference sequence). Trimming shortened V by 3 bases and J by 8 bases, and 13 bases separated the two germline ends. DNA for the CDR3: TGTGCCAGTAGTATTGGGGGGGCCGGAGAAAAACTGTTTTTT. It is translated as CASSIGGAGEKLFF.